Below are 30 T cell receptor beta chains sequenced from a single sample in a study of cytomegalovirus exposure and HLA in healthy donors. Vbeta (60) and Jbeta (13) primers were used in the PCR. Method: immunoSEQ multiplex PCR; TCRdb's copy keeps in-frame clones and lacks some. The table has approximately 160,000 clones, 77% seen once. The sample comprised PBMCs. The receptor source for this set is a woman in her 30s in good health and CMV-seropositive.

The V and J genes are TRBV11-3 and TRBJ1-5; TRBD1 aligns across 7 bases. The germline V gene encodes CDR1 SGHNT and CDR2 YENEEA. This CDR3 has 18 residues. The V gene end was trimmed by 5 bases and the J gene end by 1 base; junction bases not matched to a gene: 14. The CDR3 nucleotides are TGTGCCAGCAGCCCTGGACAGGTAGCAGGTGTCAGCAATCAGCCCCAGCATTTT. Translated, it gives CASSPGQVAGVSNQPQHF.

This clone has a single count. The chain carries TRBV7-6 and TRBJ2-3, with a tentative D call TRBD1 (6 bases). Trimming removed 1 base at V and 0 bases at J, with 11 bases between. CDR1 SGHVS and CDR2 FNYEAQ come from the germline V gene. This CDR3 comprises 16 residues. CDR3 protein: CASSLVGQTSTDTQYF. The CDR3 DNA follows: TGTGCCAGCAGCTTAGTAGGACAGACCAGCACAGATACGCAGTATTTT.

CDR3 sequence reads: CASSLSGQGAYEQYF. The CDR3 nucleotides are TGTGCCAGCAGCTTATCGGGACAGGGGGCCTACGAGCAGTACTTC. This chain joins TRBV11-3 and TRBJ2-7, with 11 bases identical to TRBD1. J lost 2 bases, V lost 2 bases, and 2 bases had no gene match. Germline V CDR1 and CDR2: SGHNT, YENEEA. The CDR3 totals 15 residues.

This clone has just one count. This sequence joins TRBV6-4 and TRBJ2-3, with no clear D. This CDR3 has 14 residues. CDR1 is MRHNA and CDR2 is SNTAGT in the germline V gene. V lost 9 bases to trimming and J lost 0 bases, with 13 bases between them. CDR3 sequence reads: CASPQRPSTDTQYF. CDR3 bases: TGTGCCAGTCCCCAGCGACCTAGCACAGATACGCAGTATTTT.

This clone has only one observation. The CDR3 region has the DNA TGCAGCGTTGAAACTAGCGGGGAAGAGACCCAGTACTTC. This sequence encodes CSVETSGEETQYF. The chain uses TRBV29-1 and TRBJ2-5; 10 nucleotides agree with TRBD2. The CDR3 runs to 13 residues. V trimming: 2 bases; J trimming: 3 bases; junction bases outside the gene matches: 0. Germline V gives CDR1 SQVTM, CDR2 ANQGSEA. The full variable domain, in which reference TRBV29-1 and TRBJ2-5 provide the parts outside the CDR3, is SAVISQKPSRDICQRGTSLTIQCQVDSQVTMMFWYRQQPGQSLTLIATANQGSEATYESGFVIDKFPISRPNLTFSTLTVSNMSPEDSSIYLCSVETSGEETQYFGPGTRLLVL.

V is TRBV9 and J is TRBJ2-7; 12 positions agree with TRBD2. In germline, CDR1 is SGDLS, CDR2 YYNGEE. J gave up 7 bases and V 7 bases, and 18 bases lay outside the gene matches. This CDR3 has 17 amino acids. The CDR3 protein is CASLPRRRLAGEWEQYF. In DNA, the CDR3 is TGTGCCAGCCTACCCCGGCGGAGACTAGCGGGAGAATGGGAGCAGTACTTC.

This clone was found once. In DNA form, the CDR3 reads TGTGCCAGCAGCTTAGGGGAGGTCTATAATGAAAAACTGTTTTTT. Translation gives CASSLGEVYNEKLFF. This sequence joins TRBV7-9 and TRBJ1-4; D remains unclear. Germline-derived CDR1 and CDR2 are SEHNR and FQNEAQ (reference sequence). This CDR3 region has 15 residues. Trimming took off 1 base at V and 4 bases at J, with 10 bases between the two ends.

The CDR3 sequence is CASSDWGELGQPQHF. In DNA form, the CDR3 reads TGTGCCAGCAGTGACTGGGGGGAGCTGGGTCAGCCCCAGCATTTT. The J gene is TRBJ1-5, the V gene TRBV2; the D gene is possibly TRBD1 (5 bases). This CDR3 is built from 15 residues. Trimming took 3 bases from V and 6 from J, leaving 15 bases between them. Germline V CDR1 and CDR2: SNHLY, FYNNEI.

The chain uses TRBV15 and TRBJ2-6; TRBD1 matches at 9 bases. Germline V gene sequence: CDR1 LNHNV, CDR2 YYDKDF (reference sequence). CDR3 length: 22 amino acids. The V gene end was trimmed by 4 bases and the J gene end by 2 bases; junction bases not matched to a gene: 21. The CDR3 sequence: CATSTQEDQGQGNLAGANVLTF. The CDR3 region has the DNA TGTGCCACCAGCACCCAGGAGGATCAGGGACAGGGCAATTTGGCTGGGGCCAACGTCCTGACTTTC.

This chain joins TRBV6-1 and TRBJ2-5, with 9 nucleotides matching TRBD1. Gene TRBJ2-7 matches the end of the DNA better, so the J call may be wrong. CDR3 length equals 14 residues. The germline gives CDR1 MNHNS, CDR2 SASEGT. The CDR3 sequence is CASSSTGGSYEQYF. The CDR3 DNA is TGTGCCAGCAGTTCGACAGGGGGCTCCTACGAGCAGTACTTC.

This clone was counted only a few times. This rearrangement joins TRBV27 to TRBJ1-5; 7 bases fit TRBD1. Germline V gene lookup returns CDR1 MNHEY and CDR2 SMNVEV (reference sequence). The CDR3 runs to 13 residues. Trimming at V came to 2 bases and at J to 7 bases, leaving 2 bases not matched to a gene. CDR3 sequence: CASSLNRGQPQHF. DNA for the CDR3: TGTGCCAGCAGTTTAAACAGGGGACAGCCCCAGCATTTT.

CDR3 nucleotide sequence: TGTGCCAGCAGTTTATCGTCAGTTCAAGAGACCCAGTACTTC. Protein sequence: CASSLSSVQETQYF. V and J are TRBV27 and TRBJ2-5, with no clear D. Looked up from germline, CDR1 is MNHEY and CDR2 is SMNVEV (reference sequence). CDR3 length: 14 amino acids. V was cut by 0 bases and J by 2 bases, with 7 bases left in between.

The chain joins TRBV2 to TRBJ1-5; TRBD1 matches at 8 bases. The germline V gene encodes CDR1 SNHLY and CDR2 FYNNEI. V shed 6 bases, J shed 2 bases, and the junction held 9 bases outside the gene matches. CDR3 length equals 16 residues. CDR3 sequence: CASRGQGPGGNQPQHF. CDR3 nucleotides: TGTGCCAGCAGAGGACAGGGTCCAGGTGGCAATCAGCCCCAGCATTTT.

The CDR3 DNA reads TGTGCTAGTGGTTTGGTAAATCAGGGGAACTATGGCTACACCTTC. Translation: CASGLVNQGNYGYTF. The chain uses TRBV12-5 and TRBJ1-2; tentatively, D is TRBD1 (6 bases). The germline V gene has CDR1 LGHNT and CDR2 FRNRAP. The CDR3 extends over 15 amino acids. Trimming pared 0 bases from V and 2 bases from J, leaving 10 bases between.

The CDR3 DNA sequence: TGTGCCAGCAGCCCGTCCGCCCCGGTGAACACTGAAGCTTTCTTT. Translating gives CASSPSAPVNTEAFF. The gene calls are TRBV27 and TRBJ1-1; D remains unclear. Between the trimmed V and J ends, which lost 6 bases and 0 bases, there was a span of 14 bases. CDR1 is MNHEY, CDR2 SMNVEV, per germline (reference sequence). This CDR3 has 15 residues.

The gene calls are TRBV7-3 and TRBJ2-1, with 9 bases aligning to TRBD2. V was pared by 6 bases and J by 8 bases, with 11 bases of the junction left unmatched. There are 15 residues in the CDR3. Germline V gene lookup returns CDR1 SGHTA and CDR2 FQGTGA. CDR3 bases: TGTGCCAGCAGTCCCTCTGGGACTAGCTTCGATGAGCAGTTCTTC. Protein sequence: CASSPSGTSFDEQFF. Looking up the rest from reference TRBV7-3 and TRBJ2-1 gives the full variable domain: GAGVSQTPSNKVTEKGKYVELRCDPISGHTALYWYRQSLGQGPEFLIYFQGTGAADDSGLPNDRFFAVRPEGSVSTLKIQRTERGDSAVYLCASSPSGTSFDEQFFGPGTRLTVL.

The chain is built from TRBV7-9 and TRBJ2-3; 9 bases align to TRBD1. CDR1 and CDR2 (germline): SEHNR, FQNEAQ (reference sequence). J was trimmed by 2 bases and V by 4 bases; bases with no gene match: 4. This CDR3 region has 15 residues. CDR3 in amino acids: CASSYGDRVTDTQYF. CDR3 DNA: TGTGCCAGCAGCTACGGGGACAGGGTCACAGATACGCAGTATTTT.

The chain links TRBV27 to TRBJ2-1; TRBD2 agrees at 15 bases. Germline V gives CDR1 MNHEY, CDR2 SMNVEV (reference sequence). There are 14 residues in the CDR3. J was trimmed by 7 bases and V by 5 bases; bases with no gene match: 0. CDR3 nucleotides: TGTGCCAGCAGTGGGACTAGCGGGAGGAATGAGCAGTTCTTC. Its protein is CASSGTSGRNEQFF.

V gene TRBV10-3 combines with J gene TRBJ1-2, with TRBD1 identical over 7 bases. Germline V CDR1 and CDR2: ENHRY, SYGVKD. V trimming: 7 bases; J trimming: 0 bases; junction bases outside the gene matches: 5. This CDR3 has 14 amino acids. CDR3 sequence (DNA): TGTGCCATCACTGGGGACAGAGCTAACTATGGCTACACCTTC. This gives the protein CAITGDRANYGYTF.

The sample holds one count of this clone. The chain recombines TRBV21-1 with TRBJ2-1; TRBD2 is taken as the D call from the table, unchecked against the DNA. TRBV21-1 is a pseudogene. CDR3 length equals 16 residues. DNA for the CDR3: TGTGCCAGCAGCAAAGTCCCTAGCGCGAAAAACAATGAGCAGTTCTTC. As protein: CASSKVPSAKNNEQFF.

The chain combines TRBV27 with TRBJ2-1; TRBD2 matches 7 bases. Trimming cost V 2 bases and J 9 bases; bases outside gene matches: 7. The length of the CDR3 is 14 residues. From germline, CDR1 is MNHEY and CDR2 SMNVEV (reference sequence). This CDR3 reads CASSLGREIGEQFF. The CDR3 nucleotides are TGTGCCAGCAGTTTAGGGCGGGAGATAGGTGAGCAGTTCTTC.

The J gene is TRBJ2-7, the V gene TRBV30, with D hard to call. This CDR3 is 14 amino acids long. Germline V gene lookup returns CDR1 GTSNPN and CDR2 SVGIG (reference sequence). With 1 base removed from V and 5 bases from J, the gap between germline ends came to 15 bases. As DNA, the CDR3 is TGTGCCTGGAGTGGCCCTCGACGGGTCCACGAGCAGTACTTC. This sequence encodes CAWSGPRRVHEQYF.

This chain connects TRBV7-2 to TRBJ1-4; possibly TRBD1 for D (6 bases). In germline, CDR1 is SGHTA, CDR2 FQGNSA. Deletions cut 1 base from V and 11 bases from J, with 14 bases between. The CDR3 consists of 14 residues. The CDR3 protein is CASSLGGGVEKLFF. CDR3 coding DNA: TGTGCCAGCAGCTTAGGGGGGGGCGTGGAGAAACTGTTTTTT. Combining the CDR3 with reference TRBV7-2 and TRBJ1-4 gives the whole variable domain GAGVSQSPSNKVTEKGKDVELRCDPISGHTALYWYRQSLGQGLEFLIYFQGNSAPDKSGLPSDRFSAERTGGSVSTLTIQRTQQEDSAVYLCASSLGGGVEKLFFGSGTQLSVL.

The chain employs TRBV7-2 and TRBJ1-5; D perhaps matches TRBD1 (5 bases). This CDR3 comprises 16 residues. Germline CDR1 reads SGHTA; CDR2 reads FQGNSA. Deletions cut 0 bases from V and 1 base from J, with 10 bases between. In nucleotides, the CDR3 is TGTGCCAGCAGCTTAGCAGGGGAATCAAGCAATCAGCCCCAGCATTTT. It codes for CASSLAGESSNQPQHF.

The chain has TRBV10-3 and TRBJ2-1; 7 positions agree with TRBD1. The CDR3 is 15 residues long. The germline V gene has CDR1 ENHRY and CDR2 SYGVKD. V lost 7 bases, J lost 7 bases, and 13 bases stayed unmatched. The CDR3 sequence: CAITSGTVKSNEQFF. The CDR3 DNA is TGTGCCATCACCTCCGGGACAGTAAAGAGTAATGAGCAGTTCTTC.

The chain links TRBV27 to TRBJ2-2, with 10 bases lining up with TRBD2. CDR3 length: 16 residues. V was clipped by 4 bases and J by 6 bases; unmatched bases: 8. In germline, CDR1 is MNHEY, CDR2 SMNVEV (reference sequence). CDR3 in DNA: TGTGCCAGCAGTTCCTCAGCGGGAGGGTCCCCCGGGGAGCTGTTTTTT. The encoded protein is CASSSSAGGSPGELFF.

The chain links TRBV11-3 to TRBJ2-5, with a possible D match to TRBD2 (5 bases). The CDR3 loop spans 14 amino acids. Trimming left V 0 bases short and J 4 bases short, with 9 bases between. The germline V gene has CDR1 SGHNT and CDR2 YENEEA. The CDR3 reads CASSLDPEAETQYF. As DNA, the CDR3 is TGTGCCAGCAGCTTAGACCCGGAGGCAGAGACCCAGTACTTC.

The chain carries TRBV28 and TRBJ1-2; D is perhaps TRBD1 (5 bases). The ends were cut back, 7 bases at V and 9 bases at J, with 15 bases in the middle. Germline lookup yields CDR1 MDHEN and CDR2 SYDVKM. This CDR3 has 12 residues. The CDR3 here is CASTWGRASYTF. The CDR3, as DNA: TGTGCCAGCACCTGGGGCAGGGCAAGCTACACCTTC.

V and J are TRBV7-3 and TRBJ2-5; TRBD1 matches at 7 bases. CDR3 length: 13 amino acids. Germline trimming cut 5 bases from V and 2 bases from J; bases unmatched to any gene: 2. Looked up from germline, CDR1 is SGHTA and CDR2 is FQGTGA. The CDR3 region is CASSKGQQETQYF. Here the CDR3 DNA reads TGTGCCAGCAGCAAGGGACAGCAAGAGACCCAGTACTTC.

The rearrangement uses TRBV30 and TRBJ2-2, with TRBD1 matching over 7 bases. Trimming removed 0 bases from V and 5 bases from J; junction bases left unmatched: 9. This CDR3 is built from 16 residues. CDR1 is GTSNPN and CDR2 is SVGIG in the germline V gene (reference sequence). This chain's CDR3 is CAWSVPTGFWTGELFF. Here the CDR3 DNA reads TGTGCCTGGAGTGTCCCGACAGGGTTTTGGACCGGGGAGCTGTTTTTT.